The 10 T cell receptor gamma chains reported below all come from one sample, sequenced in a study of Vδ1+ human thymocytes. Study observations and caveats: Thymic TRG and TRD repertoires appeared highly polyclonal, with Gaussian CDR3 length distributions.

Sequences come from RNA converted to cDNA by reverse transcription. The CDR3 regions were amplified by multiplex PCR from V-gene primers to a constant-region primer. TCRdb re-processed the multiplex PCR reads using CATT. The sample has tens of thousands of gamma-chain clones, roughly 13% seen once. Their antigen targets remain unknown. Input material: Vdelta1+ gamma-delta thymocytes from the thymus. The subset: FACS-sorted CD3+ TCRalphabeta- TCRVdelta1+ TCRVdelta2- thymocytes. Source of these receptors: a child less than two years old who had congenital heart surgery.

There are a few counts of this clone. This chain uses TRGV4 with TRGJ1 or TRGJ2. J gave up 6 bases and V 6 bases, and 8 bases lay outside the gene matches. The CDR3 is made up of 12 amino acids. Germline values: CDR1 EGSTGY, CDR2 YDSYTSSV. In DNA form, the CDR3 reads TGTGCCACCTGGAAAGGGCGTTATAAGAAACTCTTT. Translating gives CATWKGRYKKLF.

The chain employs TRGV5 and TRGJ1 or TRGJ2. V was pared by 1 base and J by 0 bases, with 9 bases of the junction left unmatched. Germline V gene lookup returns CDR1 VINAFY and CDR2 YDVSNSKD. This CDR3 comprises 16 residues. The CDR3, as DNA: TGTGCCACCTGGGACAGCCCCAATTCGAATTATTATAAGAAACTCTTT. Its translation is CATWDSPNSNYYKKLF.

This clone was detected a few times. This chain joins TRGV3 and TRGJ1 or TRGJ2. V dropped 2 bases and J dropped 12; count of bases not matched to a gene: 7. Germline loops: CDR1 VTNTFY, CDR2 YDVSTARD (reference sequence). This CDR3 is 11 amino acids long. This chain's CDR3 is CATWDIIRKLF. CDR3 in DNA: TGTGCCACCTGGGACATTATACGGAAACTCTTT.

This clone was seen more than once but under ten times. V usage is TRGV4 and J usage is TRGJ1 or TRGJ2. Trimming cost V 6 bases and J 10 bases; bases outside gene matches: 27. This CDR3 is 17 amino acids long. CDR1 and CDR2 from the germline V gene are EGSTGY and YDSYTSSV. CDR3 nucleotides: TGTGCCACCTGGAATTTTGGTAAAATACACCCGGCACCAAAGAAACTCTTT. Its protein product is CATWNFGKIHPAPKKLF.

The rearrangement links TRGV9 to TRGJ1 or TRGJ2. The trim removed 2 bases at V and 11 bases at J, leaving 6 bases unmatched. The CDR3 loop spans 11 amino acids. The V gene's germline CDR1 is GITISATS and CDR2 ISYDGTV (reference sequence). The CDR3 nucleotides read TGTGCCTTGTGGGAGGCCCTAGAGAAACTCTTT. Protein: CALWEALEKLF.

V and J are TRGV9 and TRGJ1 or TRGJ2. With 10 bases clipped from V and 2 bases from J, the junction kept 8 bases outside the gene matches. Germline-derived CDR1 and CDR2 are GITISATS and ISYDGTV (reference sequence). The CDR3 runs to 12 residues. CDR3 protein: CAFRVDYYKKLF. The CDR3 bases are TGTGCCTTCCGGGTCGATTATTATAAGAAACTCTTT.

About this clone itself: This CDR3 is also generated by other DNA sequences in the sample. This chain uses TRGV5 with TRGJ1 or TRGJ2. Trimming cost V 1 base and J 7 bases; bases outside gene matches: 4. Germline V gene data show CDR1 as VINAFY and CDR2 as YDVSNSKD. The CDR3 is made up of 12 amino acids. CDR3 DNA: TGTGCCACCTGGGACAGAGGGTATAAGAAACTCTTT. Protein: CATWDRGYKKLF.

The gene calls are TRGV5 and TRGJP2. The CDR3 extends over 18 amino acids. V lost 0 bases to trimming and J lost 0 bases; unmatched junction nucleotides: 10. Germline V gene sequence: CDR1 VINAFY, CDR2 YDVSNSKD. CDR3 sequence: CATWDRRSLYSSDWIKTF. In nucleotides, the CDR3 is TGTGCCACCTGGGACAGGCGTTCGCTATATAGTAGTGATTGGATCAAGACGTTT.

This rearrangement joins TRGV8 to TRGJ1 or TRGJ2. The CDR3 is 11 amino acids. Germline assignment: CDR1 VENAVY and CDR2 YDSYNSRV. Unmatched junction bases numbered 6, after V lost 6 bases and J lost 7 bases. DNA for the CDR3: TGTGCCACCTGGTTCATCTATAAGAAACTCTTT. It yields the protein CATWFIYKKLF.

As concerns this clone: In the same sample, other DNA sequences code for this CDR3. The chain uses TRGV5 and TRGJ1 or TRGJ2. The CDR3 spans 14 residues. Germline-derived CDR1 and CDR2 are VINAFY and YDVSNSKD. The V gene end was trimmed by 0 bases and the J gene end by 1 base; junction bases not matched to a gene: 3. The CDR3 spells CATWDRINYYKKLF. CDR3 nucleotide sequence: TGTGCCACCTGGGACAGGATAAATTATTATAAGAAACTCTTT.